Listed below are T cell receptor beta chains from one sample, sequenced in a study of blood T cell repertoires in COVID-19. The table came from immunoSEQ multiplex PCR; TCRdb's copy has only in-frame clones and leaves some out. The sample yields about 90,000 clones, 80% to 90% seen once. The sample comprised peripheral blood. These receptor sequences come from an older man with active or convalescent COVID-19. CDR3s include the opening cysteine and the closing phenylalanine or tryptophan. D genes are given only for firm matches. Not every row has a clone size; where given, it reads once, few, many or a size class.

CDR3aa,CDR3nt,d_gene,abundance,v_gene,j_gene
CASSPDRGSGSTEAFF,TGTGCCAGCAGCCCGGACAGGGGATCAGGATCCACTGAAGCTTTCTTT,TRBD1,NA,TRBV5-6,TRBJ1-1
CASSLAGVASSYNEQFF,TGCGCCAGCAGCTTGGCCGGGGTAGCCTCTTCCTACAATGAGCAGTTCTTC,NA,NA,TRBV5-1,TRBJ2-1
CASSRGAGQGINEQFF,TGTGCCAGCTCACGAGGGGCGGGACAGGGCATCAATGAGCAGTTCTTC,TRBD1,NA,TRBV18,TRBJ2-1
CASSPPGLAGVLGEQYF,TGCGCCAGCAGCCCCCCGGGACTAGCGGGAGTATTGGGGGAGCAGTACTTC,TRBD2,NA,TRBV4-1,TRBJ2-7
CASSPNFDRGNSPLHF,TGCGCCAGCAGCCCCAATTTCGACAGGGGGAATTCACCCCTCCACTTT,TRBD1,NA,TRBV4-1,TRBJ1-6
CASSRGLSPNEQFF,TGTGCCAGCTCACGGGGACTATCCCCCAATGAGCAGTTCTTC,TRBD2,few,TRBV18,TRBJ2-1
CASSLDLQGDSGYTF,TGTGCCAGCAGCTTGGATTTACAGGGGGATTCGGGCTACACCTTC,TRBD1,NA,TRBV5-4,TRBJ1-2
CASSPRVGAGYTF,TGTGCCAGCAGTCCCCGGGTCGGAGCGGGCTACACCTTC,NA,NA,TRBV28,TRBJ1-2
CASSLESGIAYNEQFF,TGTGCCAGCAGCTTAGAGAGCGGGATCGCCTACAATGAGCAGTTCTTC,TRBD2,NA,TRBV7-8,TRBJ2-1
CASSPIGGVGTGELFF,TGTGCCAGCAGTCCCATCGGGGGAGTTGGGACCGGGGAGCTGTTTTTT,NA,NA,TRBV5-5,TRBJ2-2
CASTRSQSIMNTEAFF,TGTGCCAGCACTCGATCACAGAGTATCATGAACACTGAAGCTTTCTTT,NA,NA,TRBV27,TRBJ1-1